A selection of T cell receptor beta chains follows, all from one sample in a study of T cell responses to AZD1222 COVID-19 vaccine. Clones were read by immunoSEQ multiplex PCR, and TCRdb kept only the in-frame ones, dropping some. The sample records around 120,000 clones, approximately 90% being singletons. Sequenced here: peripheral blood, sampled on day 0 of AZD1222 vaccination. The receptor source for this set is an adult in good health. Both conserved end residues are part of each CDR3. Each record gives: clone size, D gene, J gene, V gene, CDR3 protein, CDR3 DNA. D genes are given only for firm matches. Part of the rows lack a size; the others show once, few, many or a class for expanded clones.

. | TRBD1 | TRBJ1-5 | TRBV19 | CASNRGQSYNQPQHF | TGTGCCAGTAACCGGGGACAGTCGTATAATCAGCCCCAGCATTTT
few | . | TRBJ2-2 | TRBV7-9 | CASSLDDSGELFF | TGTGCCAGCAGCTTGGACGACAGCGGGGAGCTGTTTTTT
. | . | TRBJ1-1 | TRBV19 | CASSIPGNEAFF | TGTGCCAGTAGTATCCCGGGGAATGAAGCTTTCTTT
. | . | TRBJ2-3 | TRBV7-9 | CASSSGTPRTDTQYF | TGTGCCAGCAGCTCCGGGACTCCGCGCACAGATACGCAGTATTTT
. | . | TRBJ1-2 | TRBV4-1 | CASSQEADFVYGYTF | TGCGCCAGCAGCCAAGAAGCCGACTTCGTGTATGGCTACACCTTC
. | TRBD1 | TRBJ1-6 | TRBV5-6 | CASSGPGQGSRNSPLHF | TGTGCCAGCAGCGGCCCGGGACAGGGTAGTAGGAATTCACCCCTCCACTTT
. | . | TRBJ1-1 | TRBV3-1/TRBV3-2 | CASSQFSEAFF | TGTGCCAGCAGCCAATTTTCTGAAGCTTTCTTT
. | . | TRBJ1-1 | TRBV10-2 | CASSEGRAEWGAFF | TGCGCCAGCAGTGAGGGTCGGGCAGAGTGGGGAGCTTTCTTT
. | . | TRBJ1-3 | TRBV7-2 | CASSRLGSGNTIYF | TGTGCCAGCAGCCGGTTAGGGTCTGGAAACACCATATATTTT
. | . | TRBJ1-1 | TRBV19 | CASKGDSRGAFF | TGTGCCAGTAAGGGGGATAGTAGGGGAGCTTTCTTT
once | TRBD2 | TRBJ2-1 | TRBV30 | CAWSNRGLAGVYNEQFF | TGTGCCTGGAGTAATAGGGGTCTAGCGGGAGTCTACAATGAGCAGTTCTTC
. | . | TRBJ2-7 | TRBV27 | CASRRGVVGYEQYF | TGTGCCAGCAGACGGGGAGTAGTAGGGTACGAGCAGTACTTC
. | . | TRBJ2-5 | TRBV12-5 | CASGLPRGAQYF | TGTGCTAGTGGTTTGCCCAGGGGGGCCCAGTACTTC
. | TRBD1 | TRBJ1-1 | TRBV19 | CASSIRQGARGTEAFF | TGTGCCAGTAGTATCAGACAGGGGGCTAGGGGGACTGAAGCTTTCTTT
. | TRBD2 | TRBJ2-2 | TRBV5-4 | CASSLSAGGYTGELFF | TGTGCCAGCAGCTTGTCCGCGGGAGGTTACACCGGGGAGCTGTTTTTT